This paragraph covers one T cell receptor beta chain sequence. The protocol was immunoSEQ multiplex PCR, while the TCRdb copy is restricted to in-frame clones and leaves out a portion. The table has 80,000 to 130,000 clones, about 79% seen once. V lost 6 bases and J lost 3, with 14 bases in between. This CDR3 is 14 amino acids long. Germline assignment: CDR1 MNHEY and CDR2 SVGAGI. The record originates from a study of PD-1 blockade in mismatch repair-deficient tumors. The source is an adult with mismatch repair-deficient cancer. The chain joins TRBV6-5 to TRBJ1-1; D is perhaps TRBD1 (5 bases). The sequenced sample was peripheral blood, obtained approximately 36 weeks after starting pembrolizumab. The CDR3 DNA is TGTGCCAGCAGACGAGGGGTTGTCGACACTGAAGCTTTCTTT. Protein product: CASRRGVVDTEAFF.